A selection of T cell receptor beta chains follows, all from one sample in a study of T cells in Graves' hyperthyroidism and ophthalmopathy. TCRdb processed the multiplex PCR reads anew with MiXCR; each CDR3 protein has one entry. Of 550,000 to 800,000 distinct CDR3 sequences detected, approximately 15% appear once; the ten largest clones hold about 14%. Source material: blood. The receptor source for this set is a man aged 50-60 years with Graves' hyperthyroidism. Both conserved end residues are part of each CDR3. D genes are given only for firm matches. Only part of the rows carry a size: once, few, many, or a class if the clone is expanded.

TRBJ2-5,TRBV28,many,-,CASSSGQWQAQYF
TRBJ2-3,TRBV11-3,many,TRBD2,CASSPGRSSTDTQYF
TRBJ1-5,TRBV6-1,-,TRBD1,CASSEVAGGFNQPQHF
TRBJ2-2,TRBV7-3,many,-,CASSQAPGQGTGELFF
TRBJ2-1,TRBV5-4,-,-,CASSLDHRSYNEQFF
TRBJ2-7,TRBV5-6,-,-,CASSPYRDYEQYF
TRBJ1-1,TRBV11-2,once,TRBD1,CASSTRGQGATEAFF
TRBJ1-1,TRBV6-5,few,-,CASSYSGPMNTEAFF
TRBJ2-2,TRBV14,few,TRBD2,CASSHALAGFTGELFF
TRBJ1-6,TRBV14,many,-,CASSQAIDSPLHF
TRBJ2-5,TRBV5-1,few,TRBD1,CASSQQGASKETQYF
TRBJ2-1,TRBV27,many,TRBD2,CASSQGTSGYNEQFF
TRBJ1-2,TRBV6-2/TRBV6-3,few,-,CASSYGGGAGTNYGYTF
TRBJ1-5,TRBV6-1,many,TRBD1,CASTPSGQPNQPQHF
TRBJ1-1,TRBV7-2,many,TRBD1,CASSLTGGVTEAFF
TRBJ2-1,TRBV12-3/TRBV12-4,-,TRBD2,CASSLGSSGRGEQFF
TRBJ2-7,TRBV5-1,few,-,CASRWLPNQPTYEQYF
TRBJ1-2,TRBV27,few,-,CASSSDDRYGYTF
TRBJ2-5,TRBV2,many,TRBD2,CATTELAGAGGETQYF
TRBJ2-7,TRBV5-1,few,TRBD2,CASSLVAGGIYEQYF
TRBJ1-1,TRBV12-3/TRBV12-4,many,-,CASSLRIRNTEAFF
TRBJ1-4,TRBV7-2,many,-,CASSPGVNEKLFF
TRBJ2-2,TRBV28,many,TRBD1,CASTTWAGGGGELFF
TRBJ2-2,TRBV6-4,few,TRBD2,CASSYSAGGQAGELFF
TRBJ2-2,TRBV4-3,-,-,CASSQVVGRNGELFF
TRBJ2-7,TRBV7-6,many,TRBD1,CASSFRTGDRYEQYF
TRBJ2-1,TRBV6-1,many,TRBD1,CASSPRAGGYYNEQFF
TRBJ2-3,TRBV7-9,-,-,CASSFLEWEAHTQYF
TRBJ2-3,TRBV19,-,-,CASSTVQSRTDTQYF
TRBJ1-2,TRBV27,-,-,CASSLVRRYGYTF
TRBJ2-6,TRBV30,-,TRBD1,CAWSGGTGGFGANVLTF
TRBJ1-1,TRBV19,few,-,CASRSRANTEAFF
TRBJ2-3,TRBV7-2,-,-,CASSLDRLDTQYF
TRBJ2-1,TRBV12-3/TRBV12-4,many,-,CASSGPGYGEQFF
TRBJ2-5,TRBV29-1,many,-,CSVYGGGQETQYF
TRBJ2-1,TRBV9,many,TRBD2,CASSSMGGSSYNEQFF
TRBJ2-5,TRBV4-2,many,TRBD2,CASSQWGTSGAQETQYF
TRBJ2-5,TRBV11-2,few,-,CASSLFLRGAQGETQYF
TRBJ2-2,TRBV19,-,-,CATDTPGELFF
TRBJ2-1,TRBV12-3/TRBV12-4,many,TRBD2,CASSLLLRFGTSGRARHNEQFF
TRBJ2-7,TRBV7-8,-,TRBD2,CASLSGPGWRETYEQYF
TRBJ1-1,TRBV6-1,many,-,CASSEGPANTEAFF
TRBJ2-1,TRBV4-3,many,-,CASSQRGYGEQFF
TRBJ1-5,TRBV7-8,few,-,CASTRGGGGNQPQHF
TRBJ2-1,TRBV2,few,-,CASSVAGVGYNEQFF
TRBJ1-5,TRBV2,-,-,CASSTDGSNQPQHF
TRBJ1-1,TRBV7-9,many,TRBD1,CASDRDSLNTEAFF
TRBJ2-1,TRBV27,-,TRBD2,CASRTSAYSYNEQFF
TRBJ2-1,TRBV12-3/TRBV12-4,few,TRBD2,CASSLGWDYYNEQFF
TRBJ2-2,TRBV30,few,-,CASTMGLVVYTGELFF
TRBJ2-5,TRBV19,few,-,CASSPKTGSETQYF